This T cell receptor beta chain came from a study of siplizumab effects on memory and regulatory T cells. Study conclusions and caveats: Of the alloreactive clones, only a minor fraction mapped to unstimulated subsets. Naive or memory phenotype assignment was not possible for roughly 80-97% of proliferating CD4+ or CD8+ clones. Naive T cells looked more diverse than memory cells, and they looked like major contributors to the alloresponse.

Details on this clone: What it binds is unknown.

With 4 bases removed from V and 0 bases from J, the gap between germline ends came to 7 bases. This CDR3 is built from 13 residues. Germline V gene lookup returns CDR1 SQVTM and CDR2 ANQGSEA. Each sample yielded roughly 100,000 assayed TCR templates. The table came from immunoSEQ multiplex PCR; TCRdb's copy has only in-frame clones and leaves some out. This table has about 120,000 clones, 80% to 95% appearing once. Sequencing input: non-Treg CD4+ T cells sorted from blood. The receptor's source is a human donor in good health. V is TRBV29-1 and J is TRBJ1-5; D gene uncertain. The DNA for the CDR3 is TGCAGCGTTGGGCAGGTTAGCAATCAGCCCCAGCATTTT. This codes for CSVGQVSNQPQHF.